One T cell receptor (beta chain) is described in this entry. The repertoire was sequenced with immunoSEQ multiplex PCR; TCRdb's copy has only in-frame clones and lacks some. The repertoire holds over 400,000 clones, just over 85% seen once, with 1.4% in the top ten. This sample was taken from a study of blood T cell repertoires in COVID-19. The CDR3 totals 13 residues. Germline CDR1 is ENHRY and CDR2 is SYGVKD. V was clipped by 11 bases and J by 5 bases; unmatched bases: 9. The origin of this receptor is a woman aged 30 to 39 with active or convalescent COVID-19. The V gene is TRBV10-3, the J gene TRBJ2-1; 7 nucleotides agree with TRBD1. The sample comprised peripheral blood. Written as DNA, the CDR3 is TGTGCCGTGGGACAGCCCCCTCACAATGAGCAGTTCTTC. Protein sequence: CAVGQPPHNEQFF.